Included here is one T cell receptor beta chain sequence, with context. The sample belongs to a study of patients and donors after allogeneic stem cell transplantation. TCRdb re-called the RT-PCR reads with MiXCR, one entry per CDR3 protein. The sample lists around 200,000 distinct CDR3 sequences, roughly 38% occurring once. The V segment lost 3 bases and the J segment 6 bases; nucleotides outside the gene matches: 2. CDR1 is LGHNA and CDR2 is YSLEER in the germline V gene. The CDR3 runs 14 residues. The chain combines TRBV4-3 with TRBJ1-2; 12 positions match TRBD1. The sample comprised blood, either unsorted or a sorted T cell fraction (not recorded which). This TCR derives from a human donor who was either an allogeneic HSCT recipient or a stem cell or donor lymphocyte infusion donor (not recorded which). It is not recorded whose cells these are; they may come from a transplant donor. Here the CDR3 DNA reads TGCGCCAGCAGCCATGGGACAGGGGGCCATGGCTACACCTTC. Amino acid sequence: CASSHGTGGHGYTF.